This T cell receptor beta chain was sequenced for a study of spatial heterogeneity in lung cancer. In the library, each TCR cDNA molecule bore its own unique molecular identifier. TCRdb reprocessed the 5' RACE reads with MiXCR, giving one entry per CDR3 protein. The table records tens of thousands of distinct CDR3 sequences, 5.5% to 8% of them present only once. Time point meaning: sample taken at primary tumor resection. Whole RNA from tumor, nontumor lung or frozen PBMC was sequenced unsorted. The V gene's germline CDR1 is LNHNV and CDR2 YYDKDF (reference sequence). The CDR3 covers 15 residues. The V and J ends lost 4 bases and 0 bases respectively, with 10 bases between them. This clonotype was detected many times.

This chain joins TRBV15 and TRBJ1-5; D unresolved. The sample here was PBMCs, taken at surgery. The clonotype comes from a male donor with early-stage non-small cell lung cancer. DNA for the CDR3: TGTGCCACCAGCACAGGCGACCATAGCAATCAGCCCCAGCATTTT. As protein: CATSTGDHSNQPQHF. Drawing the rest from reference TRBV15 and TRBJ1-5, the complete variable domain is DAMVIQNPRYQVTQFGKPVTLSCSQTLNHNVMYWYQQKSSQAPKLLFHYYDKDFNNEADTPDNFQSRRPNTSFCFLDIRSPGLGDTAMYLCATSTGDHSNQPQHFGDGTRLSIL.